This TCR beta chain originates from a study of identical twins. The V gene lost 4 bases and the J gene lost 0 bases, with 12 bases spanning the gap. CDR1 and CDR2 (germline): DFQATT, SNEGSKA (reference sequence). CDR3 size: 14 residues. TCRdb re-called the 5' RACE reads through MiXCR, storing one row per CDR3 protein. In the table there are 1.5 million to 2 million distinct CDR3 sequences, under 35% of which are singletons. The TCR originated in a newborn girl in good health. This chain uses TRBV20-1 with TRBJ2-5; TRBD1 is a possible D gene (6 bases). Sequencing input: cord blood. The CDR3 protein is CSATGVGYQETQYF. The CDR3 region has the DNA TGCAGTGCTACAGGGGTGGGGTACCAAGAGACCCAGTACTTC.